This entry lists 18 T cell receptor beta chains sequenced from one sample in a study of cytomegalovirus exposure and HLA in healthy donors. It was with 60 Vbeta and 13 Jbeta primers that the PCR ran. Repertoires were generated with immunoSEQ multiplex PCR, while TCRdb's copy carries only in-frame clones and drops some. The sample lists more than 90,000 clones; around three quarters were seen once. The sample consisted of PBMCs. All receptors derive from a man aged 35 to 55 in good health and CMV-seronegative.

This clone showed up just a few times. The rearrangement uses TRBV5-3 and TRBJ2-7; 9 bases fit TRBD1. TRBV5-3 is an ORF, with its function uncertain. V shed 0 bases and J 1 base; nucleotides not matched to a gene: 17. This CDR3 has 20 amino acids. The CDR3 DNA follows: TGTGCCAGAAGCTTGGAGGGTTCCACAGGGGGCGAGTACGGTTCCTACGAGCAGTACTTC. Protein: CARSLEGSTGGEYGSYEQYF.

The chain carries TRBV19 and TRBJ2-1; 7 bases fit TRBD2. The CDR3 covers 16 residues. Germline CDR1 LNHDA, CDR2 SQIVND (reference sequence). Losses at the gene ends were 1 base for V and 2 bases for J; bases not matched to a gene: 5. CDR3 region: CASSIVLGGAYNEQFF. The CDR3 DNA reads TGTGCCAGTAGTATAGTATTGGGGGGGGCCTACAATGAGCAGTTCTTC.

The chain recombines TRBV12-1 with TRBJ2-7; TRBD2, as called in the table, went unchecked against the DNA. TRBV12-1 is a pseudogene locus. The CDR3 extends over 14 amino acids. The CDR3: CASSQIPVVYEQYF. Written as DNA, the CDR3 is TGTGCCAGCAGCCAAATTCCGGTAGTCTACGAGCAGTACTTC.

The chain uses TRBV12-5 and TRBJ2-3; D is possibly TRBD1 (6 bases). The V and J ends lost 3 bases and 2 bases respectively, with 12 bases between them. There are 15 residues in the CDR3. The germline gives CDR1 LGHNT, CDR2 FRNRAP. The CDR3 spells CASGFRQEVTDTQYF. CDR3 nucleotide sequence: TGTGCTAGTGGTTTCAGACAGGAAGTCACAGATACGCAGTATTTT.

In this sample, this clone turned up once. The chain joins TRBV21-1 to TRBJ2-1; TRBD2 is the table's D call, not checked against the DNA. TRBV21-1 is a pseudogene segment. CDR3 length: 16 amino acids. The CDR3 here is CASGGLAATDKDEQFF. CDR3 bases: TGTGCCAGCGGGGGGCTAGCGGCAACAGATAAGGATGAGCAGTTCTTC.

This chain connects TRBV27 to TRBJ1-2; a weak D match, TRBD1 (6 bases). Germline V gene data show CDR1 as MNHEY and CDR2 as SMNVEV (reference sequence). There are 13 residues in the CDR3. V was shortened by 6 bases and J by 5 bases, with 13 bases between the two germline ends. The CDR3 region is CASSRTVAYGYTF. CDR3 bases: TGTGCCAGCAGCCGGACAGTGGCTTATGGCTACACCTTC.

This clone was observed a handful of times. The chain carries TRBV28 and TRBJ1-5; D may be TRBD1 (5 bases). The V and J ends lost 7 bases and 7 bases respectively, with 11 bases between them. This CDR3 spans 12 amino acids. Germline CDR1 reads MDHEN; CDR2 reads SYDVKM. The CDR3 coding sequence is TGTGCCAGCACGCAGGGTAAACAGCCCCAGCATTTT. The encoded protein is CASTQGKQPQHF.

In the case of this clone: Other DNA variants within this sample encode the same CDR3. The rearrangement joins TRBV7-8 to TRBJ2-1, with D possibly being TRBD2 (6 bases). This CDR3 is 19 amino acids long. V was pared by 4 bases and J by 4 bases, with 26 bases between. Germline V gene sequence: CDR1 SGHVS, CDR2 FQNEAQ. The CDR3 reads CASSSHYISGVSSYNEQFF. In DNA form, the CDR3 reads TGTGCCAGCAGCTCCCATTATATTAGCGGAGTATCTTCTTACAATGAGCAGTTCTTC.

The V and J genes are TRBV4-1 and TRBJ2-5, with TRBD2 as a possible D gene (7 bases). Trimming shortened V by 1 base and J by 5 bases, and 17 bases separated the two germline ends. Looked up from germline, CDR1 is MGHRA and CDR2 is YSYEKL. There are 16 residues in the CDR3. The CDR3 loop reads CASSQVLGGAGETQYF. The DNA of the CDR3 is TGCGCCAGCAGCCAAGTGCTAGGGGGGGCCGGGGAGACCCAGTACTTC.

The chain couples TRBV7-3 to TRBJ2-5, with 7 bases that match TRBD2. J gave up 7 bases and V 8 bases, and 10 bases lay outside the gene matches. The CDR3 covers 13 residues. From germline, CDR1 is SGHTA and CDR2 FQGTGA. CDR3 sequence: CASGTGGRGTQYF. Here the CDR3 DNA reads TGTGCCAGCGGTACGGGAGGACGGGGGACCCAGTACTTC.

The V call is TRBV4-1, the J call TRBJ2-2; D might be TRBD1 (5 bases). Germline assignment: CDR1 MGHRA and CDR2 YSYEKL. The CDR3 extends over 15 amino acids. Trimming left V 4 bases short and J 0 bases short, with 9 bases between. For the CDR3, the DNA is TGCGCCAGCAGCCCCAGGGCGTCGAACACCGGGGAGCTGTTTTTT. Translated: CASSPRASNTGELFF.

The genes are TRBV5-5 and TRBJ1-5, with D possibly being TRBD1 (6 bases). CDR1 is SGHKS, CDR2 YYEKEE, per germline (reference sequence). V lost 5 bases and J 7 bases, leaving 16 bases between the germline ends. The CDR3 contains 14 residues. CDR3 DNA sequence: TGTGCCAGCAGTCATGCGGGGGGCCGACAGCCCCAGCATTTT. It specifies CASSHAGGRQPQHF.

This chain links TRBV6-5 with TRBJ2-7; possible D gene TRBD1, 5 bases. The V end was cut by 7 bases, the J end by 5 bases, with 9 bases between. Germline CDR1 is MNHEY and CDR2 is SVGAGI. The CDR3 loop spans 11 amino acids. The CDR3 here is CASMGLDEQYF. CDR3 DNA: TGTGCCAGCATGGGGCTGGACGAGCAGTACTTC.

The V and J genes are TRBV19 and TRBJ2-1; possible D gene TRBD2, 6 bases. The CDR3 length is 16 residues. The V gene lost 3 bases and the J gene lost 0 bases, with 12 bases spanning the gap. CDR1 and CDR2 (germline): LNHDA, SQIVND (reference sequence). The chain's CDR3 is CASSMGGPSSYNEQFF. The CDR3 bases are TGTGCCAGTAGTATGGGAGGCCCGAGCTCCTACAATGAGCAGTTCTTC.

This clone turned up a few times. The chain carries TRBV14 and TRBJ1-1; the match to TRBD1 covers 8 bases. V shed 0 bases and J 1 base; nucleotides not matched to a gene: 4. CDR1 and CDR2 from the germline V gene are SGHDN and FVKESK. The CDR3 length is 16 residues. CDR3 bases: TGTGCCAGCAGCCAAGACCGGCAGGGGGCGAACACTGAAGCTTTCTTT. It is translated as CASSQDRQGANTEAFF.

The chain links TRBV18 to TRBJ2-5, with 13 bases fitting TRBD2. Germline V gives CDR1 KGHSH, CDR2 LQKENI. This CDR3 has 19 residues. The V segment lost 0 bases and the J segment 0 bases; nucleotides outside the gene matches: 7. The chain's CDR3 is CASSPPGTSGGAYQETQYF. The CDR3 nucleotides read TGTGCCAGCTCACCACCGGGTACTAGCGGGGGGGCCTACCAAGAGACCCAGTACTTC.

This rearrangement joins TRBV15 to TRBJ2-5, with a tentative D call TRBD2 (5 bases). The CDR3 extends over 15 amino acids. V shed 0 bases and J shed 5 bases, with 13 bases lying between them. Germline assignment: CDR1 LNHNV and CDR2 YYDKDF (reference sequence). CDR3 amino acids: CATSRDLISEETQYF. In DNA, the CDR3 is TGTGCCACCAGCAGAGATCTGATTAGCGAGGAGACCCAGTACTTC.

The chain employs TRBV7-9 and TRBJ2-2; D gene ambiguous. Germline-derived CDR1 and CDR2 are SEHNR and FQNEAQ (reference sequence). Trimming cost V 5 bases and J 4 bases, with 2 bases left between them. CDR3 length: 11 residues. The CDR3: CASSRTGELFF. The CDR3 nucleotides read TGTGCCAGCAGCCGCACCGGGGAGCTGTTTTTT.